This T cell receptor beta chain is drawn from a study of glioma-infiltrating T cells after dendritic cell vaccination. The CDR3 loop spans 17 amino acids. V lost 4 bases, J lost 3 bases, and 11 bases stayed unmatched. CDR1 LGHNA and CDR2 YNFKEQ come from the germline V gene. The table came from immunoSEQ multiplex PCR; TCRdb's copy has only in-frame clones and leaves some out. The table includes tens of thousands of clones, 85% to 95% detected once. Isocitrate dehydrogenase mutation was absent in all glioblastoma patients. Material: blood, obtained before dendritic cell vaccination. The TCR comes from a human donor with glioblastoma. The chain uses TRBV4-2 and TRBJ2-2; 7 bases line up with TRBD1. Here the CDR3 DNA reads TGTGCCAGCAGCCGCTATCACGCAGGGGGAGACACCGGGGAGCTGTTTTTT. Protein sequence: CASSRYHAGGDTGELFF.